These 30 T cell receptor beta chains were sequenced from one sample in a study of blood T cell repertoires in COVID-19. The table came from immunoSEQ multiplex PCR; TCRdb's copy has only in-frame clones and leaves some out. The sample shows about 140,000 clones, roughly four fifths of them seen only once. Sample: peripheral blood. The receptors originated from a woman aged 60 to 75 with acute or convalescent COVID-19.

The J gene is TRBJ2-2, the V gene TRBV20-1; maybe TRBD1 (6 bases). The CDR3 is made up of 12 amino acids. Trimming cost V 3 bases and J 8 bases, with 10 bases left between them. Looked up from germline, CDR1 is DFQATT and CDR2 is SNEGSKA (reference sequence). CDR3 sequence: CSASGGTGELFF. The CDR3 DNA sequence: TGCAGTGCTAGTGGGGGCACAGGGGAGCTGTTTTTT.

CDR3 region: CASGTGQGEAFF. CDR3 DNA sequence: TGCGCCAGCGGTACCGGACAGGGTGAAGCTTTCTTT. This chain joins TRBV5-1 and TRBJ1-1; 8 bases align to TRBD1. The germline gives CDR1 SGHRS, CDR2 YFSETQ. This CDR3 contains 12 residues. V dropped 7 bases and J dropped 7; count of bases not matched to a gene: 6.

The J gene is TRBJ1-6, the V gene TRBV11-3, with 8 bases that match TRBD1. V dropped 6 bases and J dropped 4; count of bases not matched to a gene: 5. The CDR3 runs to 15 residues. CDR1 and CDR2 from the germline V gene are SGHNT and YENEEA. CDR3 sequence (DNA): TGTGCCAGCAGTGACGGACAGGGTTATAATTCACCCCTCCACTTT. Amino acid sequence: CASSDGQGYNSPLHF.

The rearrangement joins TRBV4-1 to TRBJ1-1, with D unclear. From germline, CDR1 is MGHRA and CDR2 YSYEKL. The CDR3 loop spans 14 amino acids. The ends were cut back, 1 base at V and 11 bases at J, with 17 bases in the middle. CDR3 nucleotides: TGCGCCAGCAGCCAAGTTTATGAGGGTATGTGGGCTTTCTTT. Translation: CASSQVYEGMWAFF.

This clone was counted between two and nine times. This chain connects TRBV7-9 to TRBJ1-5, with 7 positions matching TRBD1. Germline V gives CDR1 SEHNR, CDR2 FQNEAQ (reference sequence). The CDR3 is made up of 17 amino acids. The ends lost 5 bases at V and 0 bases at J; junction bases unmatched: 10. For the CDR3, the DNA is TGTGCCAGCAGCAACCACAGGGGATTCTATAGCAATCAGCCCCAGCATTTT. As protein: CASSNHRGFYSNQPQHF.

The rearrangement joins TRBV10-2 to TRBJ1-5; D unclear. Trimming pared 3 bases from V and 9 bases from J, leaving 21 bases between. The CDR3 covers 16 residues. Germline V gene lookup returns CDR1 WSHSY and CDR2 SAAADI. Written as DNA, the CDR3 is TGCGCCAGCAGTGACATCAAGGGAGGGCGCATCGTGCCCCAGCATTTT. This encodes CASSDIKGGRIVPQHF.

The CDR3 DNA reads TGCAGTGCTAGTAAGGGTGCGGGGACGGTATCCGGGGAGCTGTTTTTT. It yields the protein CSASKGAGTVSGELFF. The chain uses TRBV20-1 and TRBJ2-2; D is possibly TRBD2 (6 bases). The germline V and J ends were trimmed by 3 bases and 6 bases, with 20 bases remaining between them. The germline V gene has CDR1 DFQATT and CDR2 SNEGSKA (reference sequence). CDR3 size: 16 residues.

The genes are TRBV6-5 and TRBJ1-5; TRBD1 might be the D (6 bases). CDR3 size: 15 residues. In germline, CDR1 is MNHEY, CDR2 SVGAGI. The V gene lost 5 bases and the J gene lost 5 bases, with 16 bases spanning the gap. Here the CDR3 DNA reads TGTGCCAGCAGTCCCACAGGGTTCGTTCATCAGCCCCAGCATTTT. Protein product: CASSPTGFVHQPQHF.

This chain links TRBV9 with TRBJ2-7, with TRBD1 identical over 7 bases. The CDR3 has 15 amino acids. V lost 0 bases, J lost 3 bases, and 6 bases stayed unmatched. The germline CDR1 and CDR2 sequences are SGDLS and YYNGEE. CDR3 coding DNA: TGTGCCAGCAGCGTAGGCGAGGGGGCCTACTACGAGCAGTACTTC. This translates into CASSVGEGAYYEQYF.

The CDR3: CASSLYQQLYSNQPQHF. Here the CDR3 DNA reads TGTGCCAGCAGTTTATACCAACAGCTATATAGCAATCAGCCCCAGCATTTT. The rearrangement uses TRBV28 and TRBJ1-5; D gene ambiguous. From germline, CDR1 is MDHEN and CDR2 SYDVKM. The V and J ends lost 1 base and 0 bases respectively, with 13 bases between them. The CDR3 runs to 17 residues.

The J gene is TRBJ1-6, the V gene TRBV6-5; TRBD1 is a possible D gene (5 bases). This CDR3 region has 14 residues. Looked up from germline, CDR1 is MNHEY and CDR2 is SVGAGI. Trimming took off 6 bases at V and 7 bases at J, with 13 bases between the two ends. In DNA, the CDR3 is TGTGCCAGCAGACCTGGCAGGGCGAATTCACCCCTCCACTTT. Amino acid sequence: CASRPGRANSPLHF.

This chain joins TRBV7-9 and TRBJ2-5, with 7 bases matching TRBD2. The CDR3 length is 16 residues. Germline assignment: CDR1 SEHNR and CDR2 FQNEAQ (reference sequence). V gave up 1 base and J gave up 2 bases; unmatched junction bases: 7. For the CDR3, the DNA is TGTGCCAGCAGCTTAGTCGGGGGGAGTGGGCAAGAGACCCAGTACTTC. This gives the protein CASSLVGGSGQETQYF. Looking up the rest from reference TRBV7-9 and TRBJ2-5 gives the full variable domain: DTGVSQNPRHKITKRGQNVTFRCDPISEHNRLYWYRQTLGQGPEFLTYFQNEAQLEKSRLLSDRFSAERPKGSFSTLEIQRTEQGDSAMYLCASSLVGGSGQETQYFGPGTRLLVL.

The V gene is TRBV10-3, the J gene TRBJ1-1; 7 nucleotides agree with TRBD1. The CDR3 spans 13 residues. CDR1 is ENHRY, CDR2 SYGVKD, per germline. V lost 6 bases and J lost 4; bases outside the gene matches: 5. CDR3: CAIRDRDATEAFF. The CDR3 DNA sequence: TGTGCCATCAGAGACAGGGATGCCACTGAAGCTTTCTTT.

The chain couples TRBV6-5 to TRBJ2-7, with D hard to call. Trimming cost V 5 bases and J 4 bases, with 9 bases left between them. The CDR3 is 12 amino acids. CDR1 is MNHEY and CDR2 is SVGAGI in the germline V gene. The CDR3 protein is CASSLTQYEQYF. The CDR3 region has the DNA TGTGCCAGCAGTCTGACACAGTACGAGCAGTACTTC.

This clone was seen a single time. V gene TRBV29-1 combines with J gene TRBJ2-1; TRBD2 agrees at 7 bases. There are 15 residues in the CDR3. Germline V gene sequence: CDR1 SQVTM, CDR2 ANQGSEA. Trimming cost V 1 base and J 1 base; bases outside gene matches: 4. The CDR3 sequence: CSVEGERGSYNEQFF. CDR3 nucleotide sequence: TGCAGCGTTGAAGGGGAGCGGGGATCCTACAATGAGCAGTTCTTC.

This clone appeared once. The chain couples TRBV10-3 to TRBJ1-2; D not resolved. CDR3 length: 15 amino acids. Germline V gene lookup returns CDR1 ENHRY and CDR2 SYGVKD. With 7 bases removed from V and 8 bases from J, the gap between germline ends came to 23 bases. The CDR3 spells CAINTPGETRQGYTF. CDR3 sequence (DNA): TGTGCCATCAATACCCCGGGAGAAACTAGGCAAGGCTACACCTTC.

Note on this clone: In the same sample, other DNA sequences code for this CDR3. V is TRBV7-9 and J is TRBJ2-3; D is perhaps TRBD1 (5 bases). The CDR3 is made up of 12 amino acids. V lost 5 bases and J lost 6, with 9 bases in between. CDR1 is SEHNR, CDR2 FQNEAQ, per germline (reference sequence). CDR3 in amino acids: CASSPAGDTQYF. The CDR3 DNA sequence: TGTGCCAGCAGCCCGGCAGGGGATACGCAGTATTTT. The entire variable domain, with the rest obtained from reference TRBV7-9 and TRBJ2-3, is as follows: DTGVSQNPRHKITKRGQNVTFRCDPISEHNRLYWYRQTLGQGPEFLTYFQNEAQLEKSRLLSDRFSAERPKGSFSTLEIQRTEQGDSAMYLCASSPAGDTQYFGPGTRLTVL.

This clone occurred once. The chain couples TRBV7-3 to TRBJ2-1, with TRBD2 as a possible D gene (5 bases). CDR1 and CDR2 from the germline V gene are SGHTA and FQGTGA. The CDR3 totals 13 residues. Trimming removed 5 bases at V and 9 bases at J, with 14 bases between. CDR3 DNA: TGTGCCAGCAGCCCTTCCTGGGCGGGTGAGCAGTTCTTC. Protein: CASSPSWAGEQFF.

About this clone itself: The junction and the germline gene differ at one end; a read error may be behind it. Other DNA sequences within the sample encode an identical CDR3. This sequence joins TRBV28 and TRBJ2-7, with TRBD1 as a possible D gene (5 bases). Germline values: CDR1 MDHEN, CDR2 SYDVKM. The CDR3 sequence is 14 residues long. CDR3 DNA: TGTGCCAGCAGTCTATTGGACACCTCCTACGAGCAATACTTC. Its protein is CASSLLDTSYEQYF.

The chain employs TRBV25-1 and TRBJ1-2; D possibly corresponds to TRBD1 (6 bases). V lost 4 bases and J 5 bases, leaving 14 bases between the germline ends. The CDR3 runs 14 residues. Germline V lookup: CDR1 MGHDK, CDR2 SYGVNS. The CDR3 DNA sequence: TGTGCCAGCAGTGCCTCGGACAGATCTTATGGCTACACCTTC. It translates to CASSASDRSYGYTF.

This chain joins TRBV9 and TRBJ2-1; 9 nucleotides agree with TRBD2. V gave up 5 bases and J gave up 9 bases; unmatched junction bases: 9. Per the germline V gene, CDR1 is SGDLS and CDR2 is YYNGEE. The CDR3 is made up of 14 amino acids. Here the CDR3 reads CASRIAGDIGEQFF. The CDR3 DNA is TGTGCCAGCAGAATAGCGGGAGATATCGGTGAGCAGTTCTTC.

The rearrangement uses TRBV9 and TRBJ2-1; TRBD2 might be the D (5 bases). The V end lost 4 bases, the J end lost 5 bases, and 22 bases lay between the germline ends. This CDR3 comprises 17 residues. Germline lookup yields CDR1 SGDLS and CDR2 YYNGEE. CDR3 region: CASSFNSLASRDNEQFF. Here the CDR3 DNA reads TGTGCCAGCAGCTTCAACTCTCTAGCTTCGAGGGACAATGAGCAGTTCTTC. Full variable domain (remainder filled in from reference TRBV9 and TRBJ2-1): DSGVTQTPKHLITATGQRVTLRCSPRSGDLSVYWYQQSLDQGLQFLIQYYNGEERAKGNILERFSAQQFPDLHSELNLSSLELGDSALYFCASSFNSLASRDNEQFFGPGTRLTVL.

This chain connects TRBV7-9 to TRBJ2-7; a possible D gene is TRBD1 (6 bases). The V and J ends lost 9 bases and 4 bases respectively, with 16 bases between them. The CDR3 covers 13 residues. The germline gives CDR1 SEHNR, CDR2 FQNEAQ (reference sequence). The CDR3 DNA sequence: TGTGCCAGTCAGACAGGCAATGGGTACGAGCAGTACTTC. It is translated as CASQTGNGYEQYF.

As to this clone: This CDR3 is also generated by other DNA sequences in the sample. The chain recombines TRBV24-1 with TRBJ2-1, with 9 bases fitting TRBD1. CDR1 and CDR2 (germline): KGHDR, SFDVKD. The CDR3 is 14 amino acids. J gave up 1 base and V 9 bases, and 3 bases lay outside the gene matches. Here the CDR3 reads CATGGQGSYNEQFF. CDR3 DNA: TGTGCCACCGGCGGACAGGGGTCCTACAATGAGCAGTTCTTC.

This clone was seen more than once but under ten times. V is TRBV12-1 and J is TRBJ2-7; no check of the table's D call, TRBD2, against the DNA was made. TRBV12-1 is a recognized pseudogene. This CDR3 region has 15 residues. CDR3 sequence: CASGLLLGRSYEQYF. The CDR3 nucleotides are TGTGCCAGCGGCCTTTTATTGGGGAGATCCTACGAGCAGTACTTC.

The CDR3 loop reads CASSLLAGASDTQYF. As DNA, the CDR3 is TGTGCCAGCAGTCTCCTCGCGGGAGCATCGGATACGCAGTATTTT. The J gene is TRBJ2-3, the V gene TRBV28, with 7 bases that match TRBD2. Germline trimming cut 5 bases from V and 6 bases from J; bases unmatched to any gene: 11. Germline V lookup: CDR1 MDHEN, CDR2 SYDVKM. The CDR3 extends over 15 amino acids.

This chain connects TRBV15 to TRBJ1-3, with 8 bases matching TRBD1. The germline V gene has CDR1 LNHNV and CDR2 YYDKDF (reference sequence). The CDR3 has 15 amino acids. V was clipped by 8 bases and J by 1 base; unmatched bases: 7. Here the CDR3 reads CATSDRGGSGNTIYF. CDR3 DNA sequence: TGTGCCACCTCTGACAGGGGCGGGTCTGGAAACACCATATATTTT. The full variable domain, with the rest looked up from reference TRBV15 and TRBJ1-3, is DAMVIQNPRYQVTQFGKPVTLSCSQTLNHNVMYWYQQKSSQAPKLLFHYYDKDFNNEADTPDNFQSRRPNTSFCFLDIRSPGLGDTAMYLCATSDRGGSGNTIYFGEGSWLTVV.

This chain uses TRBV5-4 with TRBJ2-1, with 8 bases fitting TRBD2. Losses at the gene ends were 1 base for V and 8 bases for J; bases not matched to a gene: 5. In germline, CDR1 is SGHNT, CDR2 YYREEE (reference sequence). CDR3 length equals 14 residues. The CDR3 DNA follows: TGTGCCAGCAGCTTGTTTCGGGAGGGGGATGAGCAGTTCTTC. It is translated as CASSLFREGDEQFF.

Regarding this clone: Sequence at one end of the junction differs from germline and may be a read error. J is TRBJ2-7 and V is TRBV11-2, with D uncertain. This CDR3 region has 12 residues. Germline V lookup: CDR1 SGHAT, CDR2 FQNNGV. CDR3 nucleotide sequence: TGTGCCAGCACCTTAGCTTCCTACGAGCAGTACTTC. It is translated as CASTLASYEQYF.

This clone was seen a few times. The rearrangement links TRBV9 to TRBJ1-2, with a weak D call TRBD1 (6 bases). The length of the CDR3 is 14 residues. V gave up 2 bases and J gave up 1 base, with 9 bases separating them. CDR1 is SGDLS, CDR2 YYNGEE, per germline. This CDR3 is CASSVDRFNYGYTF. Written as DNA, the CDR3 is TGTGCCAGCAGCGTCGACAGGTTTAACTATGGCTACACCTTC.